This entry lists 14 T cell receptor beta chains sequenced from one sample in a study of persistence of HIV-infected CD4 T cells. Which antigens these TCRs recognize remains unknown. Cells were stimulated with CMV-infected fibroblast lysates at roughly 9.1 ug/mL. Sorted nonresponding memory CD4+ T cells were CD40L-negative, CD69-negative, CD45RO-high. The immunoSEQ assay was version 4, run in survey mode. Only in-frame clones appear in the TCRdb table, and some are missing; sequencing was by immunoSEQ multiplex PCR. The sample lists about 28,000 clones; almost 85% were seen once. The source was CD4+ T cells sorted from PBMCs after 18-hour stimulation, collected from a patient who received antiretroviral therapy. The receptors derive from an adult man with HIV who was CMV-seropositive.

The CDR3 spells CASSKLQGLNEQYF. CDR3 coding DNA: TGTGCCAGTAGTAAACTACAGGGGCTCAACGAGCAGTACTTC. The chain is built from TRBV19 and TRBJ2-7; 7 bases are a match to TRBD1. The junction had 8 bases not matched to a gene; V was cut back by 4 bases and J by 5 bases. Germline CDR1 reads LNHDA; CDR2 reads SQIVND (reference sequence). This CDR3 spans 14 amino acids.

The chain has TRBV24-1 and TRBJ2-3; tentative D call: TRBD1 (6 bases). V was cut by 4 bases and J by 2 bases, with 9 bases left in between. This CDR3 region has 14 residues. Germline V gives CDR1 KGHDR, CDR2 SFDVKD. Written as DNA, the CDR3 is TGTGCCACCAGTGACGGACAGACCACAGATACGCAGTATTTT. Its translation: CATSDGQTTDTQYF.

The rearrangement links TRBV20-1 to TRBJ1-2; D is possibly TRBD1 (6 bases). The V end lost 3 bases, the J end lost 2 bases, and 10 bases lay between the germline ends. Germline CDR1 DFQATT, CDR2 SNEGSKA (reference sequence). There are 13 residues in the CDR3. The DNA for the CDR3 is TGCAGTGCTAGTATCACAGGGAACTATGGCTACACCTTC. Amino acid sequence: CSASITGNYGYTF.

This clone was observed a handful of times. The rearrangement joins TRBV15 to TRBJ1-1; possibly TRBD1 for D (5 bases). Trimming shortened V by 6 bases and J by 3 bases, and 11 bases separated the two germline ends. Germline V CDR1 and CDR2: LNHNV, YYDKDF (reference sequence). The CDR3 extends over 13 amino acids. CDR3 amino acids: CATREIQDTEAFF. In DNA, the CDR3 is TGTGCCACCAGAGAGATACAGGACACTGAAGCTTTCTTT.

The chain combines TRBV5-1 with TRBJ1-5, with D perhaps matching TRBD1 (6 bases). V was cut by 10 bases and J by 7 bases, with 33 bases left in between. Germline loops: CDR1 SGHRS, CDR2 YFSETQ. The CDR3 has 18 residues. CDR3 loop: CASTLQGRDVKVEQPQHF. The CDR3 DNA follows: TGCGCCTCTACGTTACAGGGAAGGGATGTCAAAGTAGAGCAGCCCCAGCATTTT.

V usage is TRBV2 and J usage is TRBJ1-4; TRBD1 is a possible D gene (6 bases). This CDR3 is 13 amino acids long. Trimming pared 4 bases from V and 8 bases from J, leaving 11 bases between. Germline V lookup: CDR1 SNHLY, CDR2 FYNNEI. Here the CDR3 DNA reads TGTGCCAGCAGTGCAGGGGAACGGGAAAAACTGTTTTTT. It is translated as CASSAGEREKLFF.

The chain recombines TRBV19 with TRBJ2-3; D might be TRBD2 (6 bases). Trimming pared 3 bases from V and 1 base from J, leaving 11 bases between. Germline V lookup: CDR1 LNHDA, CDR2 SQIVND (reference sequence). This CDR3 has 15 amino acids. The CDR3: CASSIRLVGTDTQYF. CDR3 sequence (DNA): TGTGCCAGTAGTATCCGACTAGTAGGCACAGATACGCAGTATTTT.

The CDR3 nucleotides are TGCGCCAGCAGCCTCCCCGAGGGGTACACCGGGGAGCTGTTTTTT. It is translated as CASSLPEGYTGELFF. The genes are TRBV5-1 and TRBJ2-2; D possibly matches TRBD1 or TRBD2 (5 bases each). The CDR3 totals 15 residues. Germline CDR1 reads SGHRS; CDR2 reads YFSETQ. V dropped 4 bases and J dropped 3 bases, with 13 bases sitting between them.

The chain uses TRBV29-1 and TRBJ1-1, with unresolved D. V lost 3 bases to trimming and J lost 1 base, with 3 bases between them. The germline gives CDR1 SQVTM, CDR2 ANQGSEA. The CDR3 has 11 residues. CDR3 sequence: CSVDWNTEAFF. The CDR3 DNA reads as TGCAGCGTTGATTGGAACACTGAAGCTTTCTTT.

For the CDR3, the DNA is TGCGCCAGCAGCCCAAGCATCGTCAGGGGGTCTGGCCAGCCCCAGCATTTT. This gives the protein CASSPSIVRGSGQPQHF. This sequence joins TRBV4-1 and TRBJ1-5, with 7 bases matching TRBD1. Germline values: CDR1 MGHRA, CDR2 YSYEKL. The CDR3 length is 17 residues. V gave up 4 bases and J gave up 7 bases; unmatched junction bases: 16.

This rearrangement joins TRBV5-1 to TRBJ1-2, with TRBD1 as a possible D gene (6 bases). The CDR3 has 15 amino acids. V lost 4 bases, J lost 4 bases, and 17 bases lay in between. The germline V gene has CDR1 SGHRS and CDR2 YFSETQ. CDR3 nucleotides: TGCGCCAGCAGCCAACAGGGCGGATCGTCCTATGGCTACACCTTC. Protein product: CASSQQGGSSYGYTF.

This chain links TRBV6-5 with TRBJ2-7; 8 nucleotides align to TRBD1. The CDR3 has 15 residues. V dropped 2 bases and J dropped 7; count of bases not matched to a gene: 10. Germline V gene sequence: CDR1 MNHEY, CDR2 SVGAGI. The CDR3 here is CASSYPTGGRWEQYF. The CDR3 region has the DNA TGTGCCAGCAGTTACCCAACAGGGGGGAGATGGGAGCAGTACTTC.

This chain uses TRBV20-1 with TRBJ1-3, with unresolved D. V lost 5 bases, J lost 9 bases, and 11 bases lay in between. The germline V gene encodes CDR1 DFQATT and CDR2 SNEGSKA (reference sequence). The CDR3 contains 11 residues. CDR3 DNA: TGCAGTGCTGGAGCCCGCGGCACCATATATTTT. It yields the protein CSAGARGTIYF.

This rearrangement joins TRBV18 to TRBJ2-3; possible D gene TRBD2, 5 bases. CDR1 is KGHSH and CDR2 is LQKENI in the germline V gene. There are 15 residues in the CDR3. The V end was cut by 3 bases, the J end by 2 bases, with 12 bases between. CDR3 coding DNA: TGTGCCAGCTCACCCCGCGGAGGCCCCACAGATACGCAGTATTTT. Its translation: CASSPRGGPTDTQYF.